The rows below give T cell receptor beta chains drawn from one sample of a study of T cell clones after liver transplantation. Only in-frame clones appear in the TCRdb table, and some are missing; sequencing was by immunoSEQ multiplex PCR. The table shows tens of thousands of clones, with approximately 80% occurring only once. Here the sequenced sample was CD4+ T cells from blood, taken 12 months after liver transplant. These receptors came from a human patient who received a liver transplant. The T cells may partly be graft donor cells. Each CDR3 is given with its conserved first and last residue. Each record gives: clone size, D gene, J gene, V gene, CDR3 DNA, CDR3 protein. D genes are given only for firm matches. Size tells how often a clone was seen (once, few, many) or the class of an expanded clone, and some rows leave it out.

-,-,TRBJ2-7,TRBV18,TGTGCCAGCTCATCTTCGACACCCGCCGCGTACGAGCAGTACTTC,CASSSSTPAAYEQYF
-,-,TRBJ1-1,TRBV19,TGTGCCACTACCCTTAGCAGTTTCAAGAACACTGAAGCTTTCTTT,CATTLSSFKNTEAFF
few,-,TRBJ2-1,TRBV2,TGTGCCCGAGGGCGGCTCGAGCAGTTCTTC,CARGRLEQFF
-,-,TRBJ1-1,TRBV11-2,TGTGCCAGCAGCTTAGGGGCAGGGCTCTCTGAAGCTTTCTTT,CASSLGAGLSEAFF
-,TRBD1,TRBJ2-5,TRBV18,TGTGCCAGCTCACTAGACAGGGAAGAGACCCAGTACTTC,CASSLDREETQYF
-,-,TRBJ1-2,TRBV5-1,TGCGCCAGCAGCTTGGACCCTAGTGGCTATGGCTACACCTTC,CASSLDPSGYGYTF
-,-,TRBJ2-7,TRBV2,TGTGCCAGCAGCTCAGGGGTCCGGGAGCAGTACTTC,CASSSGVREQYF
-,TRBD1,TRBJ1-1,TRBV7-9,TGTGCCAGCTACCGGACAGGGGGCGCCGGCACTGAAGCTTTCTTT,CASYRTGGAGTEAFF
few,-,TRBJ1-2,TRBV6-1,TGTGCCAGCAGTGAATGGGGGGGCCGTGGCTACACCTTC,CASSEWGGRGYTF
-,TRBD2,TRBJ2-1,TRBV5-1,TGCGCCAGCAGCTTGGGACTAGCGTCTTACAATGAGCAGTTCTTC,CASSLGLASYNEQFF
few,-,TRBJ1-1,TRBV27,TGTGCCAGCAGTCCGACTTGGGGATCGGACACTGAAGCTTTCTTT,CASSPTWGSDTEAFF
-,TRBD2,TRBJ2-1,TRBV28,TGTGCCAGCAGTTTACAGCTAGCGGGATACAATGAGCAGTTCTTC,CASSLQLAGYNEQFF
-,-,TRBJ2-3,TRBV27,TGTGCCAGCAGTTTATTTGCACAGGAGCCCACAGATACGCAGTATTTT,CASSLFAQEPTDTQYF
-,TRBD1,TRBJ2-1,TRBV9,TGTGCCAGCAGCGCTCGACAGGGGGCCTATGAGCAGTTCTTC,CASSARQGAYEQFF
-,-,TRBJ2-1,TRBV9,TGTGCCAGCAGCGTAGGACTAGTTACCGGCGATGAGCAGTTCTTC,CASSVGLVTGDEQFF
-,-,TRBJ2-1,TRBV29-1,TGCAGCGTTGAAGAGGGTGGCACCGAGCAGTTCTTC,CSVEEGGTEQFF
-,TRBD1,TRBJ1-5,TRBV28,TGTGCCAGCAGACCGGGACAGGGGGCGAGTCAGCCCCAGCATTTT,CASRPGQGASQPQHF
few,-,TRBJ1-2,TRBV28,TGTGCCAGCAGTCCCATCCCCCTCGTGGGCTATGGCTACACCTTC,CASSPIPLVGYGYTF
-,-,TRBJ2-7,TRBV19,TGTGCCAGTAGTATCCGGGACACGGACTACGAGCAGTACTTC,CASSIRDTDYEQYF
-,-,TRBJ2-5,TRBV7-3,TGTGCCAGCAGCTTAATGGGGGAGACCCAGTACTTC,CASSLMGETQYF
-,-,TRBJ2-5,TRBV5-4,TGTGCCAGCAGCTTTCCAGGGACCCAAGAGACCCAGTACTTC,CASSFPGTQETQYF
-,TRBD1,TRBJ2-7,TRBV29-1,TGCAGCGTTGTATTGGACAGGGTCTACGAGCAGTACTTC,CSVVLDRVYEQYF
few,-,TRBJ2-3,TRBV5-1,TGCGCCAGCAGCATCCACACGGATACGCAGTATTTT,CASSIHTDTQYF
once,-,TRBJ1-4,TRBV28,TGTGCCAGCAGTTTACGGGGGCAGGCTACTAATGAAAAACTGTTTTTT,CASSLRGQATNEKLFF
-,-,TRBJ2-1,TRBV6-1,TGTGCCAGCAGTGATAACTGGCTCTCCCTAAGGGTGCAGTTCTTC,CASSDNWLSLRVQFF
once,-,TRBJ1-1,TRBV5-6,TGTGCCAGCAGCTTGGCTCGGGACCGACGGGGTCTATTT,CASSLARDRRGLF
few,-,TRBJ2-1,TRBV5-8,TGTGCCAGCAGCTTAGGAGAGAGCTCCTACAATGAGCAGTTCTTC,CASSLGESSYNEQFF
-,-,TRBJ1-5,TRBV15,TGTGCCACCAGCAGAGATCTCGGGGGCAATCAGCCCCAGCATTTT,CATSRDLGGNQPQHF
-,-,TRBJ2-2,TRBV19,TGTGCCAGTTGTCCCCTTGGGCAGGGAGGTTGGACCGGGGAGCTGTTTTTT,CASCPLGQGGWTGELFF
-,TRBD1,TRBJ2-6,TRBV5-1,TGCGCCAGCACTTCGGACAGGGACAGGGGATCTGGGGCCAACGTCCTGACTTTC,CASTSDRDRGSGANVLTF
few,TRBD1,TRBJ2-5,TRBV7-2,TGTGCCAGCAGCCCAACGAGGGGGCCGCAAGGGGAGACCCAGTACTTC,CASSPTRGPQGETQYF
-,TRBD1,TRBJ2-7,TRBV6-5,TGTGCCAGCAGTTATGGGACAGACGTCGAGCAGTACTTC,CASSYGTDVEQYF
-,TRBD2,TRBJ2-1,TRBV6-4,TGTGCCAGCAGTGTTTCTTATAGCGGGACTAGAAACAATGAGCAGTTCTTC,CASSVSYSGTRNNEQFF
-,TRBD2,TRBJ2-1,TRBV11-2,TGTGCCAGCAGCTTTTTCGCCGTGACTAGCGGGATGGGTGAGCAGTTCTTC,CASSFFAVTSGMGEQFF
few,-,TRBJ1-5,TRBV28,TGTGCCAGCAGTTTAAAGGCACGCAATCAGCCCCAGCATTTT,CASSLKARNQPQHF
-,-,TRBJ1-1,TRBV7-8,TGTGCCTCTAGGGGGGAGCTGAACACTGAAGCTTTCTTT,CASRGELNTEAFF
-,TRBD2,TRBJ2-1,TRBV10-2,TGCGCCAGCAGTGAGTATGAGCGGGATAGGCAGTTCTTC,CASSEYERDRQFF
-,-,TRBJ2-1,TRBV28,TGTGCCAGTTCCGACAATGAGCAGTTCTTC,CASSDNEQFF
-,-,TRBJ2-2,TRBV30,TGTGCCTGGAGCAGACCTAACACCGGGGAGCTGTTTTTT,CAWSRPNTGELFF
-,-,TRBJ1-4,TRBV6-1,TGTGCCAGCAGCCCCGGGACATTGGCTAATGAAAAACTGTTTTTT,CASSPGTLANEKLFF
-,TRBD2,TRBJ2-1,TRBV19,TGTGCCAGTAGTGAAGGGACTAGCGGGAGATTGAGTAATGAGCAGTTCTTC,CASSEGTSGRLSNEQFF
-,-,TRBJ1-2,TRBV28,TGTGCCAGCAGTTTGTTTTCCAGGGACGGGTATGGCTACACCTTC,CASSLFSRDGYGYTF
-,-,TRBJ2-7,TRBV4-1,TGCGCCAGCAGCCGCGGACAGTCCTCGGGTGTGGTCTTCTACGAGCAGTACTTC,CASSRGQSSGVVFYEQYF
-,TRBD2,TRBJ2-7,TRBV14,TGTGCCAGCAGCCCCACGGTAGCTAGCGGGAGTTCTTCCTACGAGCAGTACTTC,CASSPTVASGSSSYEQYF
-,-,TRBJ2-2,TRBV7-7,TGTGCTAGCAGCTTAAAGTGGGACACCGGGGAGCTGTTTTTT,CASSLKWDTGELFF